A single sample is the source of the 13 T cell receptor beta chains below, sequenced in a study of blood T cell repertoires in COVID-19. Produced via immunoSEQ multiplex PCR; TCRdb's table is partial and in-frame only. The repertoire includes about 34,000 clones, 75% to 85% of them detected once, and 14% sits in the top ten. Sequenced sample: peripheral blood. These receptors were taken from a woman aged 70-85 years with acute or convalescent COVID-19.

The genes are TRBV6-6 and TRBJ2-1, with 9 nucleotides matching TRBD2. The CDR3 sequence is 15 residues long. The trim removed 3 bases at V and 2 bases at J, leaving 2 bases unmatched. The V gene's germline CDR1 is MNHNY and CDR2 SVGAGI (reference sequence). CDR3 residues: CASSYSGGAYNEQFF. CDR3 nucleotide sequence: TGTGCCAGCAGTTATAGCGGGGGTGCCTACAATGAGCAGTTCTTC.

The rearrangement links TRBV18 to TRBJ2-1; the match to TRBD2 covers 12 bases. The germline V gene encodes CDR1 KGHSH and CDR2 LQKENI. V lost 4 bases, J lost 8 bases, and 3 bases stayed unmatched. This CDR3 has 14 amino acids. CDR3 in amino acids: CASSRSSGGDEQFF. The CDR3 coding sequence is TGTGCCAGCTCACGATCTAGCGGGGGGGATGAGCAGTTCTTC.

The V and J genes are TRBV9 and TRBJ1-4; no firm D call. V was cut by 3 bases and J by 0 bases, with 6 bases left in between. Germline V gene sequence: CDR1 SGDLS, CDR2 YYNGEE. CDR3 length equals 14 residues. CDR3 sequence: CASSASSTNEKLFF. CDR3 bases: TGTGCCAGCAGCGCGTCTTCAACTAATGAAAAACTGTTTTTT. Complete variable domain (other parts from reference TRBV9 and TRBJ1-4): DSGVTQTPKHLITATGQRVTLRCSPRSGDLSVYWYQQSLDQGLQFLIQYYNGEERAKGNILERFSAQQFPDLHSELNLSSLELGDSALYFCASSASSTNEKLFFGSGTQLSVL.

CDR3 bases: TGCGCCAGCAGCCAAGACAGGGTCAGCTCCTACAATGAGCAGTTCTTC. Amino acids: CASSQDRVSSYNEQFF. This chain connects TRBV4-1 to TRBJ2-1; maybe TRBD1 (5 bases). Germline V CDR1 and CDR2: MGHRA, YSYEKL. V gave up 0 bases and J gave up 0 bases, with 9 bases separating them. The CDR3 consists of 16 residues.

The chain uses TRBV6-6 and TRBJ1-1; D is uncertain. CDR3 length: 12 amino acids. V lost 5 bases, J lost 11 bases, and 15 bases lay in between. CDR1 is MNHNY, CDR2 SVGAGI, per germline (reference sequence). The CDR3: CASSRPRARAFF. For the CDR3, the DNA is TGTGCCAGCAGTAGGCCGAGGGCGAGGGCTTTCTTT.

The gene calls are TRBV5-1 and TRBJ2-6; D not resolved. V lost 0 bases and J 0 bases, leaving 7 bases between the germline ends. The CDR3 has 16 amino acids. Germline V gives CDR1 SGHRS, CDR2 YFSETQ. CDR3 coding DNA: TGCGCCAGCAGCTTGGGACGGAGCTCTGGGGCCAACGTCCTGACTTTC. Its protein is CASSLGRSSGANVLTF.

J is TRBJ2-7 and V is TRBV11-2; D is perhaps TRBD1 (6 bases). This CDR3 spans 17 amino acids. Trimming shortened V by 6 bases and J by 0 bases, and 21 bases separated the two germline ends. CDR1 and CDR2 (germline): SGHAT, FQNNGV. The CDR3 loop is CASSQTRVGAISYEQYF. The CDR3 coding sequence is TGTGCCAGCAGTCAAACACGGGTGGGGGCCATCTCCTACGAGCAGTACTTC.

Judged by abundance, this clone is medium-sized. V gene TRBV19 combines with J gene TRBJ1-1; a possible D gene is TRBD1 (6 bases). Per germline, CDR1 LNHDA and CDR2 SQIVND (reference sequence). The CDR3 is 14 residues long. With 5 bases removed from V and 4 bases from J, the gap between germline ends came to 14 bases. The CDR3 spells CASSPGQGSTEAFF. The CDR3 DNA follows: TGTGCCAGTAGTCCTGGGCAGGGGAGCACTGAAGCTTTCTTT. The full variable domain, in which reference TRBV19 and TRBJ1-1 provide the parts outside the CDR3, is DGGITQSPKYLFRKEGQNVTLSCEQNLNHDAMYWYRQDPGQGLRLIYYSQIVNDFQKGDIAEGYSVSREKKESFPLTVTSAQKNPTAFYLCASSPGQGSTEAFFGQGTRLTVV.

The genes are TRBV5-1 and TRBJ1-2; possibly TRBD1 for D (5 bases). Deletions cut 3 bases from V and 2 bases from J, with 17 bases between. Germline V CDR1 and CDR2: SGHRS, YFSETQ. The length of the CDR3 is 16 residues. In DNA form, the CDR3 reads TGCGCCAGCAGCTGGGGGGTGTTTCGGGGAAACTATGGCTACACCTTC. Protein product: CASSWGVFRGNYGYTF. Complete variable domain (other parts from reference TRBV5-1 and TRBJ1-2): KAGVTQTPRYLIKTRGQQVTLSCSPISGHRSVSWYQQTPGQGLQFLFEYFSETQRNKGNFPGRFSGRQFSNSRSEMNVSTLELGDSALYLCASSWGVFRGNYGYTFGSGTRLTVV.

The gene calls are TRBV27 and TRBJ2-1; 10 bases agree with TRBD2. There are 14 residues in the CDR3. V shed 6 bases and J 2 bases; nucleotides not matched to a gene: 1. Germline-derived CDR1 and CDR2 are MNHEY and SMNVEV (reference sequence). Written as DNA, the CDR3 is TGTGCCAGCAGACTAGCGGGGACCTACAATGAGCAGTTCTTC. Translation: CASRLAGTYNEQFF.

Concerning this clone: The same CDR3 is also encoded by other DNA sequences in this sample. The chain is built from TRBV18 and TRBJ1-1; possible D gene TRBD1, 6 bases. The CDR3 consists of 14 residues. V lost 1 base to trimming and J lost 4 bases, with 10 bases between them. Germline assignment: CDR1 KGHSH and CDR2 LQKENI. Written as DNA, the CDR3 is TGTGCCAGCTCACCACTGGGGGCTGGCACTGAAGCTTTCTTT. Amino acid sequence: CASSPLGAGTEAFF.

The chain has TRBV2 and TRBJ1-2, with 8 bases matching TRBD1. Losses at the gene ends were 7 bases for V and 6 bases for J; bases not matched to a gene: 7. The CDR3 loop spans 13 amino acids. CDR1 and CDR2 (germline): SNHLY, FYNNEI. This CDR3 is CASIRDRGDGYTF. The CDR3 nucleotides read TGTGCCAGCATAAGAGACAGGGGCGATGGCTACACCTTC.

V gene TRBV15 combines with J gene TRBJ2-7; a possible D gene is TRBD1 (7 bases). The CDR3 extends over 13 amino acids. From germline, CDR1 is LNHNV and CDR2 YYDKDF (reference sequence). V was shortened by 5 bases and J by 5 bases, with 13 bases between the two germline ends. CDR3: CATSGVRGDEQYF. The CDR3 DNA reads TGTGCCACCAGCGGCGTCAGGGGGGACGAGCAGTACTTC.